The 17 T cell receptor beta chains below come from one sample, sequenced in a study of shared clonotypes between healthy human individuals (dated by TCRdb to 2018 to 2020). The library was produced with the immunoSEQ multiplex PCR assay. TCRdb holds this immuneACCESS table with in-frame rearrangements only. Some clones are missing; in checked studies, unresolved V genes explain under half, and the rest has no known cause. Present in this sample are about 820,000 clones, nearly 95% of which were seen just once. The top ten clonotypes cover 24% of the sample. For the CD8 naive samples, CD45RO-negative cells were positively selected for CCR7, yielding a CD45RA+CCR7+ population from which TemRA cells were excluded. Sequenced: naive CD8+ T cells sorted from blood. The sample's cell subset or site label, decoded: CD45RA+CCR7+. The receptors were sampled from a man aged 25 to 40 in good health.

The chain carries TRBV6-1 and TRBJ1-2; possible D gene TRBD1, 6 bases. V was pared by 10 bases and J by 8 bases, with 20 bases between. This CDR3 comprises 13 residues. Germline V gene sequence: CDR1 MNHNS, CDR2 SASEGT. The CDR3 DNA is TGTGCCACCCCACCACAAGACAGGTCAGGCTACACCTTC. It codes for CATPPQDRSGYTF.

This clone was seen a single time. The chain uses TRBV11-2 and TRBJ2-1; D call uncertain. The CDR3 consists of 11 residues. Trimming removed 3 bases from V and 9 bases from J, with 6 bases in between. Germline V gene sequence: CDR1 SGHAT, CDR2 FQNNGV. CDR3 region: CASSFKGEQFF. The CDR3 bases are TGTGCCAGCAGCTTCAAGGGTGAGCAGTTCTTC.

CDR3 sequence reads: CASSLDLAGFEQYF. The CDR3 DNA follows: TGTGCCAGCAGCTTAGACCTAGCGGGATTCGAGCAGTACTTC. V is TRBV11-3 and J is TRBJ2-7, with 9 positions matching TRBD2. V shed 0 bases, J shed 6 bases, and the junction held 3 bases outside the gene matches. The germline gives CDR1 SGHNT, CDR2 YENEEA. The CDR3 runs to 14 residues. The complete variable domain, with remaining parts taken from reference TRBV11-3 and TRBJ2-7, reads EAGVVQSPRYKIIEKKQPVAFWCNPISGHNTLYWYLQNLGQGPELLIRYENEEAVDDSQLPKDRFSAERLKGVDSTLKIQPAELGDSAVYLCASSLDLAGFEQYFGPGTRLTVT.

The V and J genes are TRBV7-9 and TRBJ2-1; TRBD2 aligns across 11 bases. V lost 5 bases and J lost 0; bases outside the gene matches: 3. CDR1 SEHNR and CDR2 FQNEAQ come from the germline V gene (reference sequence). There are 16 residues in the CDR3. The CDR3 DNA follows: TGTGCCAGCAGCGCCGGACTAGCGGGCTCCTACAATGAGCAGTTCTTC. Translation gives CASSAGLAGSYNEQFF. The whole variable domain, remainder taken from reference TRBV7-9 and TRBJ2-1, is DTGVSQNPRHKITKRGQNVTFRCDPISEHNRLYWYRQTLGQGPEFLTYFQNEAQLEKSRLLSDRFSAERPKGSFSTLEIQRTEQGDSAMYLCASSAGLAGSYNEQFFGPGTRLTVL.

This clone was seen a single time. The V and J genes are TRBV2 and TRBJ1-2; D not resolved. V shed 6 bases and J shed 6 bases, with 8 bases lying between them. This CDR3 has 11 amino acids. Germline CDR1 SNHLY, CDR2 FYNNEI. The CDR3 here is CASRPSHGYTF. CDR3 sequence (DNA): TGTGCCAGCAGACCCTCCCATGGCTACACCTTC.

The chain has TRBV6-5 and TRBJ2-7, with 12 bases that match TRBD2. This CDR3 comprises 16 residues. V trimming: 4 bases; J trimming: 0 bases; junction bases outside the gene matches: 4. Germline loops: CDR1 MNHEY, CDR2 SVGAGI. The CDR3 spells CASSFWTSGISYEQYF. The CDR3 DNA follows: TGTGCCAGCAGTTTTTGGACTAGCGGGATCTCCTACGAGCAGTACTTC.

The chain recombines TRBV28 with TRBJ2-2, with 7 bases identical to TRBD1. V lost 6 bases to trimming and J lost 9 bases; unmatched junction nucleotides: 10. This CDR3 region has 14 residues. Germline-derived CDR1 and CDR2 are MDHEN and SYDVKM. CDR3 protein: CASSSTGFGRELFF. The CDR3 DNA follows: TGTGCCAGCAGCTCGACAGGGTTTGGGCGGGAGCTGTTTTTT. The variable domain in full, with the rest retrieved from reference TRBV28 and TRBJ2-2, is DVKVTQSSRYLVKRTGEKVFLECVQDMDHENMFWYRQDPGLGLRLIYFSYDVKMKEKGDIPEGYSVSREKKERFSLILESASTNQTSMYLCASSSTGFGRELFFGEGSRLTVL.

The chain is built from TRBV5-5 and TRBJ2-7; a weak D match, TRBD2 (6 bases). The CDR3 spans 15 residues. Trimming pared 3 bases from V and 2 bases from J, leaving 15 bases between. The germline V gene encodes CDR1 SGHKS and CDR2 YYEKEE (reference sequence). The CDR3 sequence: CASSSFAGPPYEQYF. CDR3 in DNA: TGTGCCAGCAGCTCCTTTGCGGGACCCCCCTACGAGCAGTACTTC.

This clone was seen once. The same CDR3 is also encoded by other DNA sequences in this sample. The chain joins TRBV27 to TRBJ2-7, with 7 bases matching TRBD1. CDR1 is MNHEY and CDR2 is SMNVEV in the germline V gene (reference sequence). Losses at the gene ends were 6 bases for V and 0 bases for J; bases not matched to a gene: 5. This CDR3 spans 14 amino acids. The DNA for the CDR3 is TGTGCCAGCAGCTTGACAGGGAACTCCTACGAGCAGTACTTC. It codes for CASSLTGNSYEQYF.

The chain recombines TRBV19 with TRBJ1-5, with no clear D. Trimming left V 1 base short and J 6 bases short, with 16 bases between. This CDR3 has 16 residues. From germline, CDR1 is LNHDA and CDR2 SQIVND (reference sequence). The CDR3 nucleotides are TGTGCCAGTAGTATAGTTCTCGGGAACGCGGGTCAGCCCCAGCATTTT. It yields the protein CASSIVLGNAGQPQHF.

CDR3 bases: TGCAGCGTTGAAGATCAAGGGGACAGCGTCGAGCAGTACTTC. It codes for CSVEDQGDSVEQYF. The gene calls are TRBV29-1 and TRBJ2-7, with 7 bases that match TRBD1. With 0 bases clipped from V and 6 bases from J, the junction kept 8 bases outside the gene matches. The CDR3 runs to 14 residues. CDR1 and CDR2 from the germline V gene are SQVTM and ANQGSEA.

V gene TRBV10-3 combines with J gene TRBJ2-1; 7 bases align to TRBD2. CDR1 is ENHRY and CDR2 is SYGVKD in the germline V gene. The CDR3 is 17 amino acids. Germline trimming cut 0 bases from V and 4 bases from J; bases unmatched to any gene: 9. CDR3 amino acids: CAISESGRESDYNEQFF. CDR3 in DNA: TGTGCCATCAGTGAGTCGGGGCGGGAGTCCGATTACAATGAGCAGTTCTTC.

For this clone: Other DNA sequences from this sample encode an identical CDR3 as well. V is TRBV7-6 and J is TRBJ2-1; 12 bases match TRBD2. J gave up 4 bases and V 4 bases, and 5 bases lay outside the gene matches. The length of the CDR3 is 16 residues. The germline gives CDR1 SGHVS, CDR2 FNYEAQ. CDR3 amino acids: CASSSLAGGLYNEQFF. CDR3 bases: TGTGCCAGCAGCTCCCTAGCGGGAGGGCTTTACAATGAGCAGTTCTTC.

The chain is built from TRBV4-1 and TRBJ1-1; D call uncertain. Trimming stripped 5 bases from V and 6 bases from J, with 13 bases between. Germline V gene data show CDR1 as MGHRA and CDR2 as YSYEKL. This CDR3 has 13 residues. The CDR3 coding sequence is TGCGCCAGCAGCTTAATGGGTGGCCCTGAAGCTTTCTTT. Amino acids: CASSLMGGPEAFF.

The chain has TRBV4-1 and TRBJ2-2, with TRBD1 matching 9 bases. The junction had 3 bases not matched to a gene; V was cut back by 7 bases and J by 6 bases. CDR3 length equals 13 residues. Per the germline V gene, CDR1 is MGHRA and CDR2 is YSYEKL. The CDR3 protein is CASMTGGAGELFF. CDR3 coding DNA: TGCGCCAGCATGACAGGGGGGGCCGGGGAGCTGTTTTTT.

The rearrangement joins TRBV2 to TRBJ2-3, with TRBD1 as a possible D gene (5 bases). Trimming removed 4 bases at V and 2 bases at J, with 19 bases between. From germline, CDR1 is SNHLY and CDR2 FYNNEI. The CDR3 extends over 17 amino acids. In DNA form, the CDR3 reads TGTGCCAGCAGTGCCCGGGCGATACCGGACATCACAGATACGCAGTATTTT. Protein sequence: CASSARAIPDITDTQYF.

The chain recombines TRBV29-1 with TRBJ2-1, with D possibly matching TRBD2 (6 bases). The CDR3 has 15 residues. Germline CDR1 SQVTM, CDR2 ANQGSEA. Trimming took 6 bases from V and 10 from J, leaving 25 bases between them. This CDR3 reads CSVNGRAGLPEEQFF. In DNA, the CDR3 is TGCAGCGTCAACGGTAGGGCGGGACTCCCGGAGGAGCAGTTCTTC.